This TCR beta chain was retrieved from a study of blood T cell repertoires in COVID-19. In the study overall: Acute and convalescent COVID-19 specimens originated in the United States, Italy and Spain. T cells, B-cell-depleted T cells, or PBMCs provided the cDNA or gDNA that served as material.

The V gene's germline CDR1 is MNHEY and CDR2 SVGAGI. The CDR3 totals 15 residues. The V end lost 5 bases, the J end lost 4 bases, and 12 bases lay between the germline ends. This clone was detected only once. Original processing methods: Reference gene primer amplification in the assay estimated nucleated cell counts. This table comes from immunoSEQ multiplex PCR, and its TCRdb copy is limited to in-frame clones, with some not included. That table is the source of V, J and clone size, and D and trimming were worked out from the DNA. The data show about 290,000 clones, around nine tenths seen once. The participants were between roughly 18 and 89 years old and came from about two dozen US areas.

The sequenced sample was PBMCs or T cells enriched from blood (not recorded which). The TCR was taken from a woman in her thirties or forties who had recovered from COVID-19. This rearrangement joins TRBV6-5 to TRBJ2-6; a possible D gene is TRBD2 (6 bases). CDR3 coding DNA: TGTGCCAGCAGTCGACGGAGGGTCGGGGCCAACGTCCTGACTTTC. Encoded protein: CASSRRRVGANVLTF.